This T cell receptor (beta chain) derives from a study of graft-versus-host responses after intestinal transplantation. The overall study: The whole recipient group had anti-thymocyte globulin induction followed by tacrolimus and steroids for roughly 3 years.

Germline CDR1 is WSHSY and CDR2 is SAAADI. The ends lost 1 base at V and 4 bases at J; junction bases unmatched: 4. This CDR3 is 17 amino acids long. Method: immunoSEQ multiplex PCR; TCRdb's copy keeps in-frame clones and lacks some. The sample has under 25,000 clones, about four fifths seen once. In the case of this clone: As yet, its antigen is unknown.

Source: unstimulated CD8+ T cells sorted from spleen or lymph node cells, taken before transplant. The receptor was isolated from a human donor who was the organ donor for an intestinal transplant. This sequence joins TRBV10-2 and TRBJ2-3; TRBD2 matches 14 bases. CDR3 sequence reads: CASSEFLTSGGADTQYF. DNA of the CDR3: TGCGCCAGCAGTGAGTTCCTGACTAGCGGGGGGGCAGATACGCAGTATTTT.